This T cell receptor (beta chain) is drawn from a study of T cell responses to AZD1222 COVID-19 vaccine. Sequenced by immunoSEQ multiplex PCR; TCRdb stores in-frame clones only, minus some. This table holds some 150,000 clones, just over 90% found once. The CDR3 length is 12 residues. CDR1 and CDR2 (germline): SGHTA, FQGNSA. Trimming cost V 5 bases and J 7 bases, with 12 bases left between them. The TCR originated in an adult in good health. Sequenced material: peripheral blood, taken on day 0 of MenACWY control vaccination. The gene calls are TRBV7-2 and TRBJ2-7; D gene unclear. The CDR3 reads CASSPEPWEQYF. CDR3 sequence (DNA): TGTGCCAGCAGCCCCGAACCTTGGGAGCAGTACTTC. Drawing the rest from reference TRBV7-2 and TRBJ2-7, the complete variable domain is GAGVSQSPSNKVTEKGKDVELRCDPISGHTALYWYRQSLGQGLEFLIYFQGNSAPDKSGLPSDRFSAERTGGSVSTLTIQRTQQEDSAVYLCASSPEPWEQYFGPGTRLTVT.